The text below deals with one TCR beta chain. The data stem from a study of T cell changes during pregnancy in multiple sclerosis. Measured with immunoSEQ multiplex PCR; TCRdb has only the in-frame clones, and not every one. The sample has approximately 87,000 clones; about 90% are singletons. V dropped 0 bases and J dropped 9; count of bases not matched to a gene: 6. Germline V lookup: CDR1 LGHNA, CDR2 YSLEER. The CDR3 runs to 15 residues. The clonotype originates from a female donor with multiple sclerosis, enrolled in a pregnancy study. The rearrangement links TRBV4-3 to TRBJ2-1, with TRBD2 identical over 9 bases. Sequenced here: CD4+ T cells from peripheral blood mononuclear cells, sampled in the second trimester of pregnancy. The CDR3 loop is CASSQERRGGFEQFF. CDR3 nucleotides: TGCGCCAGCAGCCAAGAACGGCGGGGGGGCTTTGAGCAGTTCTTC.